Listed here are 25 T cell receptor beta chains from one sample, sequenced in a study of T cells after posttransplantation cyclophosphamide. Cyclophosphamide on days +3 and +4 followed busulfan-fludarabine conditioning and a marrow graft. TCRdb's copy holds only in-frame clones and misses some; the assay was immunoSEQ multiplex PCR. The table shows fewer than 45,000 clones, with around 80% occurring only once. Here the sequenced sample was CD4+ T cells sorted from blood, taken 1,700 to 2,000 days after a stem cell transplant with posttransplant cyclophosphamide. The receptors here all came from a female patient in her forties or fifties who received an allogeneic stem cell transplant from a related donor, was CMV-positive, and had no GVHD. The T cells may come from the graft donor.

Details on this clone: Other DNA sequences of this sample code for an identical CDR3. V usage is TRBV19 and J usage is TRBJ1-2, with D unresolved. This CDR3 region has 13 residues. The ends were cut back, 1 base at V and 2 bases at J, with 5 bases in the middle. Germline V gives CDR1 LNHDA, CDR2 SQIVND (reference sequence). The CDR3 protein is CASSIGTNYGYTF. In DNA, the CDR3 is TGTGCCAGTAGTATAGGCACAAACTATGGCTACACCTTC. Filled out from reference TRBV19 and TRBJ1-2, the complete variable domain reads DGGITQSPKYLFRKEGQNVTLSCEQNLNHDAMYWYRQDPGQGLRLIYYSQIVNDFQKGDIAEGYSVSREKKESFPLTVTSAQKNPTAFYLCASSIGTNYGYTFGSGTRLTVV.

The V and J genes are TRBV5-1 and TRBJ2-7; D is possibly TRBD2 (5 bases). Trimming left V 5 bases short and J 5 bases short, with 17 bases between. This CDR3 has 14 residues. From germline, CDR1 is SGHRS and CDR2 YFSETQ. The CDR3 sequence is CASSLEAGPHEQYF. The CDR3 nucleotides read TGCGCCAGCAGTCTGGAGGCCGGGCCCCACGAGCAGTACTTC.

The chain employs TRBV6-5 and TRBJ1-4, with 7 bases that match TRBD1. Germline lookup yields CDR1 MNHEY and CDR2 SVGAGI. CDR3 length equals 14 residues. J lost 7 bases, V lost 5 bases, and 7 bases had no gene match. CDR3 bases: TGTGCCAGCAGTCGACAGGGAAACAGTGAAAAACTGTTTTTT. Its protein is CASSRQGNSEKLFF.

The J gene is TRBJ2-3, the V gene TRBV7-2, with 10 bases identical to TRBD2. J lost 6 bases, V lost 8 bases, and 8 bases had no gene match. This CDR3 has 14 amino acids. CDR1 and CDR2 from the germline V gene are SGHTA and FQGNSA. The CDR3 is CASALAGGHDTQYF. CDR3 coding DNA: TGTGCCAGCGCGTTAGCGGGGGGCCACGATACGCAGTATTTT.

The V call is TRBV7-2, the J call TRBJ2-5; TRBD2 matches at 13 bases. With 2 bases clipped from V and 7 bases from J, the junction kept 13 bases outside the gene matches. The V gene's germline CDR1 is SGHTA and CDR2 FQGNSA. The CDR3 loop spans 18 amino acids. CDR3 protein: CASSLLGLAGVQIGTQYF. CDR3 nucleotide sequence: TGTGCCAGCAGCTTATTAGGACTAGCGGGGGTCCAGATAGGGACCCAGTACTTC.

The chain combines TRBV4-1 with TRBJ1-5; 7 nucleotides line up with TRBD1. The CDR3 length is 16 residues. Germline CDR1 and CDR2: MGHRA and YSYEKL. V trimming: 4 bases; J trimming: 5 bases; junction bases outside the gene matches: 11. CDR3 DNA: TGCGCCAGCAGCCGAGGGGGCGCCCCCACCGATCAGCCCCAGCATTTT. Amino acids: CASSRGGAPTDQPQHF.

The rearrangement joins TRBV4-3 to TRBJ1-1, with D possibly being TRBD1 (6 bases). Trimming stripped 0 bases from V and 5 bases from J, with 16 bases between. CDR1 is LGHNA, CDR2 YSLEER, per germline. CDR3 length: 16 residues. The CDR3 DNA reads as TGCGCCAGCAGCCAAGATCTCCCCAGGGGTTTGACTGAAGCTTTCTTT. This sequence encodes CASSQDLPRGLTEAFF.

This rearrangement joins TRBV4-3 to TRBJ2-1, with TRBD1 as a possible D gene (6 bases). The CDR3 length is 14 residues. Trimming took off 1 base at V and 5 bases at J, with 9 bases between the two ends. Germline V gene lookup returns CDR1 LGHNA and CDR2 YSLEER. The CDR3 bases are TGCGCCAGCAGCCAAGGGGGGACAAACAATGAGCAGTTCTTC. Protein: CASSQGGTNNEQFF.

This chain uses TRBV13 with TRBJ1-1, with D possibly TRBD1 on 5 matching bases. The CDR3 covers 14 residues. In germline, CDR1 is PRHDT, CDR2 FYEKMQ (reference sequence). The V and J ends lost 5 bases and 3 bases respectively, with 13 bases between them. CDR3 loop: CASSPQGRHTEAFF. CDR3 DNA sequence: TGTGCCAGCAGCCCGCAGGGTCGGCACACTGAAGCTTTCTTT.

J is TRBJ1-1 and V is TRBV7-8, with D maybe TRBD1 (5 bases). Germline assignment: CDR1 SGHVS and CDR2 FQNEAQ. The CDR3 length is 15 residues. Trimming removed 0 bases at V and 4 bases at J, with 12 bases between. The DNA for the CDR3 is TGTGCCAGCAGCTTAGCGGGAGGGGATTTCACTGAAGCTTTCTTT. Its protein is CASSLAGGDFTEAFF.

The J gene is TRBJ2-3, the V gene TRBV19; D is perhaps TRBD2 (5 bases). Germline V gene data show CDR1 as LNHDA and CDR2 as SQIVND (reference sequence). This CDR3 is 14 amino acids long. Trimming left V 2 bases short and J 4 bases short, with 10 bases between. CDR3: CASSIRAGSDTQYF. The CDR3 coding sequence is TGTGCCAGTAGTATACGGGCGGGTTCAGATACGCAGTATTTT.

The chain links TRBV5-4 to TRBJ2-5, with 8 bases matching TRBD1. The junction had 11 bases not matched to a gene; V was cut back by 2 bases and J by 5 bases. CDR1 and CDR2 (germline): SGHNT, YYREEE (reference sequence). CDR3 size: 16 residues. The CDR3 here is CASSLQTGVDWETQYF. The CDR3, as DNA: TGTGCCAGCAGCTTACAGACAGGGGTTGACTGGGAGACCCAGTACTTC.

This clone was found a few times. This chain links TRBV11-2 with TRBJ2-1; TRBD2 matches at 10 bases. Germline trimming cut 6 bases from V and 3 bases from J; bases unmatched to any gene: 8. The CDR3 is 16 residues long. CDR1 and CDR2 from the germline V gene are SGHAT and FQNNGV. The CDR3 DNA follows: TGTGCCAGCAGGCCTACCGGGACTAGCGTCTACAATGAGCAGTTCTTC. Translated: CASRPTGTSVYNEQFF. The full variable domain, completed using reference TRBV11-2 and TRBJ2-1, is EAGVAQSPRYKIIEKRQSVAFWCNPISGHATLYWYQQILGQGPKLLIQFQNNGVVDDSQLPKDRFSAERLKGVDSTLKIQPAKLEDSAVYLCASRPTGTSVYNEQFFGPGTRLTVL.

The chain has TRBV6-5 and TRBJ1-1; tentatively, D is TRBD1 (6 bases). The germline V gene encodes CDR1 MNHEY and CDR2 SVGAGI. V lost 6 bases to trimming and J lost 1 base, with 9 bases between them. The CDR3 is 13 amino acids. The CDR3 DNA reads TGTGCCAGCAGCAGGGACAAGAACACTGAAGCTTTCTTT. Translated, it gives CASSRDKNTEAFF.

The chain combines TRBV6-1 with TRBJ1-2; D possibly corresponds to TRBD1 (6 bases). This CDR3 is 14 amino acids long. Between the trimmed V and J ends, which lost 2 bases and 4 bases, there was a span of 11 bases. The germline V gene encodes CDR1 MNHNS and CDR2 SASEGT. CDR3 protein: CASSESGELYGYTF. The CDR3 DNA reads as TGTGCCAGCAGTGAATCAGGGGAGCTCTATGGCTACACCTTC.

The chain employs TRBV5-1 and TRBJ2-5; 8 bases align to TRBD1. V lost 4 bases and J lost 1; bases outside the gene matches: 3. This CDR3 comprises 14 residues. The germline gives CDR1 SGHRS, CDR2 YFSETQ. CDR3: CASSPDRGQETQYF. The CDR3 nucleotides are TGCGCCAGCAGCCCAGACAGGGGCCAAGAGACCCAGTACTTC.

This chain connects TRBV6-4 to TRBJ2-1; D uncertain. Germline CDR1 is MRHNA and CDR2 is SNTAGT. The V end lost 0 bases, the J end lost 0 bases, and 12 bases lay between the germline ends. The CDR3 is 17 residues long. CDR3 loop: CASSDSRLVISYNEQFF. For the CDR3, the DNA is TGTGCCAGCAGTGACTCGAGACTGGTGATCTCCTACAATGAGCAGTTCTTC.

The chain is built from TRBV7-9 and TRBJ1-1, with TRBD1 matching 9 bases. CDR1 is SEHNR and CDR2 is FQNEAQ in the germline V gene (reference sequence). The CDR3 consists of 14 residues. With V trimmed by 2 bases and J by 5 bases, 3 bases remained unmatched. As DNA, the CDR3 is TGTGCCAGCAGCTTACGACAGGGGGGGACTGAAGCTTTCTTT. Translation: CASSLRQGGTEAFF.

This sequence joins TRBV5-1 and TRBJ2-2; D remains ambiguous. The V end was cut by 1 base, the J end by 2 bases, with 3 bases between. The germline gives CDR1 SGHRS, CDR2 YFSETQ. The CDR3 length is 13 residues. The CDR3 sequence: CASSLTNTGELFF. CDR3 nucleotides: TGCGCCAGCAGCTTGACAAACACCGGGGAGCTGTTTTTT.

The CDR3: CASRLTEYNEQFF. DNA of the CDR3: TGTGCCAGTAGATTGACGGAGTACAATGAGCAGTTCTTC. The chain links TRBV19 to TRBJ2-1, with D unclear. Germline CDR1 and CDR2: LNHDA and SQIVND (reference sequence). There are 13 residues in the CDR3. V lost 6 bases, J lost 4 bases, and 10 bases lay in between.

This clone was detected only a few times. The chain is built from TRBV5-4 and TRBJ1-1; D perhaps matches TRBD1 (5 bases). Trimming cost V 4 bases and J 0 bases, with 10 bases left between them. This CDR3 comprises 14 residues. Germline V lookup: CDR1 SGHNT, CDR2 YYREEE (reference sequence). The chain's CDR3 is CASSLQGMNTEAFF. CDR3 sequence (DNA): TGTGCCAGCAGCCTCCAGGGCATGAACACTGAAGCTTTCTTT. The complete variable domain, with remaining parts taken from reference TRBV5-4 and TRBJ1-1, reads ETGVTQSPTHLIKTRGQQVTLRCSSQSGHNTVSWYQQALGQGPQFIFQYYREEENGRGNFPPRFSGLQFPNYSSELNVNALELDDSALYLCASSLQGMNTEAFFGQGTRLTVV.

This chain links TRBV5-1 with TRBJ2-7, with 9 bases aligning to TRBD1. Germline V CDR1 and CDR2: SGHRS, YFSETQ. Trimming cost V 1 base and J 6 bases; bases outside gene matches: 11. CDR3 size: 16 residues. The CDR3 region is CASSLLGTGRFGEQYF. CDR3 in DNA: TGCGCCAGCAGCTTGTTGGGGACAGGGCGATTTGGCGAGCAGTACTTC. The full variable domain, with the rest looked up from reference TRBV5-1 and TRBJ2-7, is KAGVTQTPRYLIKTRGQQVTLSCSPISGHRSVSWYQQTPGQGLQFLFEYFSETQRNKGNFPGRFSGRQFSNSRSEMNVSTLELGDSALYLCASSLLGTGRFGEQYFGPGTRLTVT.

This clone was seen once. CDR3 bases: TGTGCCAGCAGCGTCCGGGACAGGGGATTGACTGAAGCTTTCTTT. It codes for CASSVRDRGLTEAFF. The rearrangement links TRBV7-8 to TRBJ1-1; TRBD1 matches at 10 bases. This CDR3 is 15 amino acids long. J gave up 5 bases and V 5 bases, and 8 bases lay outside the gene matches. Per germline, CDR1 SGHVS and CDR2 FQNEAQ.

The chain is built from TRBV10-3 and TRBJ1-3, with D maybe TRBD1 (5 bases). Germline loops: CDR1 ENHRY, CDR2 SYGVKD. V lost 9 bases and J lost 2, with 20 bases in between. This CDR3 spans 16 amino acids. This CDR3 is CAIMEGTGIPGNTIYF. As DNA, the CDR3 is TGTGCCATTATGGAGGGAACAGGAATCCCTGGAAACACCATATATTTT.

The V call is TRBV11-2, the J call TRBJ2-1, with D unresolved. Deletions cut 0 bases from V and 7 bases from J, with 4 bases between. The CDR3 covers 12 residues. CDR1 and CDR2 (germline): SGHAT, FQNNGV. The CDR3 sequence is CASSLDANEQFF. The DNA of the CDR3 is TGTGCCAGCAGCTTAGATGCGAATGAGCAGTTCTTC. The variable domain in full, with the rest retrieved from reference TRBV11-2 and TRBJ2-1, is EAGVAQSPRYKIIEKRQSVAFWCNPISGHATLYWYQQILGQGPKLLIQFQNNGVVDDSQLPKDRFSAERLKGVDSTLKIQPAKLEDSAVYLCASSLDANEQFFGPGTRLTVL.